This T cell receptor beta chain was profiled in a study of early T cells in non-severe SARS-CoV-2 infection (TCRdb year 2021). Background on the whole study: TCR sequencing used bulk RNA from unsorted whole blood, so alpha and beta chains could not be paired. Broad study findings and their caveats: Matching against VDJdb was skewed toward anti-spike CD8 responses, likely underestimated virus-specific expansions, and missed private and CD4 specificities.

This clonotype has a count of ten or more. The antigen it binds to is not known. The record has no base qualities; no much larger clone is one base away. Its CDR3 holds 17 amino acids, cysteine through phenylalanine. Only CDR3 DNA is held: 51 bases, read in frame from base 1. Here V drops 4 bases and J drops 1 base, and the junction holds 10 bases not matched to any gene. Based on the germline V gene, the CDR1 and CDR2 sequences are SGHAT and FQNNGV. The library was built by means of 5' RACE. The sequencer was a NextSeq 500. The TCR library protocol attached unique molecular identifiers to individual cDNA molecules to correct for sequencing error and PCR bias. Both TCR alpha and beta chains were sequenced, and tight co-correlation was observed between alpha and beta sequence abundances in each sample. The paper's processing steps were these. Decombinator V4 was used to annotate the V gene, J gene and CDR3 of the TCR sequences. TCRs were defined as expanded if a significant change between any two time points was detected under a Poisson model with p below 0.0001. TCR abundances were normalised to the total number of TCRs sequenced per sample and expressed as counts per million. TRAV1-2 paired with TRAJ12, TRAJ20 or TRAJ33 defined MAIT TCRs, while TRAV10 paired with TRAJ18 defined iNKT TCRs. VDJdb, accessed 1 November 2021, was searched for CMV, EBV and SARS-CoV-2 annotated TCRs, excluding TCRs annotated for multiple antigens. TCRdb handled the public reads itself, with Q25 trimming in fastp and clone calling in MiXCR, and kept productive beta chains. Rows with one shared CDR3 protein collapse into an entry with the most common genes and DNA. The V and J calls reflect TCRdb's pipeline rather than the authors' work. A total of about 64,000 distinct CDR3 sequences appear in this sample, 11% of them only once. In total, the top ten clones hold about 2.8% of the sample.

This was a case-control study nested in a cohort of healthcare workers in London, UK, who had nasopharyngeal swab PCR tests and blood samples taken every week. Healthcare workers were enrolled in the week of the UK lockdown, from 23 to 31 March 2020, and were followed every week for up to roughly 16 weeks. Here the sequenced sample was whole blood, taken at baseline. The clonotype comes from an adult who was a healthcare worker with PCR-confirmed SARS-CoV-2 infection or an uninfected control (not recorded which). The rearrangement joined TRBV11-2 to TRBJ1-1; a stretch of 9 junction bases matches TRBD1. The bases are TGTGCCAGCAGCTCGCCGGGACAGGGCTTGCAGAACACTGAAGCTTTCTTT. This yields the protein CASSSPGQGLQNTEAFF.